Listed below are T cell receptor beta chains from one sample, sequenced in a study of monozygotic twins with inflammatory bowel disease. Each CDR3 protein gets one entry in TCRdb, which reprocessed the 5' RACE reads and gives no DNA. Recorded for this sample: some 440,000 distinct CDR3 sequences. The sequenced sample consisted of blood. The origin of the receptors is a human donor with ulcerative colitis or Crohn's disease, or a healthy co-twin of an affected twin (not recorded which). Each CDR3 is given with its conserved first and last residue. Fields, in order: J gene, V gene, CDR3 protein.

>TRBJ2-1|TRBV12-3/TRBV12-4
CASSLTGVFYNEQFF
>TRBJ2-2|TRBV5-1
CASSVGGTGAIGELFF
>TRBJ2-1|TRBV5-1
CASSLGDRGYNEQFF
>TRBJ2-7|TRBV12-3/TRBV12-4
CASSYLGQPFSYEQYF
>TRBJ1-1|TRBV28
CASSSEGLGGTEAFF
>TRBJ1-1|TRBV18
CASSPYRDRDTEAFF
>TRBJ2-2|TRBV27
CASRYSANTGELFF
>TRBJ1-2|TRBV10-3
CAISEDRTNYGYTF
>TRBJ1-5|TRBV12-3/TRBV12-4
CASSLRTGVADQPQHF
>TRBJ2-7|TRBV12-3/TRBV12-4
CASSFATGAYEQYF
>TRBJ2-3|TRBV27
CASSPLIQGSWADTQYF
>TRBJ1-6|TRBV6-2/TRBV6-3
CAIKGQGASPLHF
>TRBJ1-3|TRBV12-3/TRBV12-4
CASSPGRQGNTIYF